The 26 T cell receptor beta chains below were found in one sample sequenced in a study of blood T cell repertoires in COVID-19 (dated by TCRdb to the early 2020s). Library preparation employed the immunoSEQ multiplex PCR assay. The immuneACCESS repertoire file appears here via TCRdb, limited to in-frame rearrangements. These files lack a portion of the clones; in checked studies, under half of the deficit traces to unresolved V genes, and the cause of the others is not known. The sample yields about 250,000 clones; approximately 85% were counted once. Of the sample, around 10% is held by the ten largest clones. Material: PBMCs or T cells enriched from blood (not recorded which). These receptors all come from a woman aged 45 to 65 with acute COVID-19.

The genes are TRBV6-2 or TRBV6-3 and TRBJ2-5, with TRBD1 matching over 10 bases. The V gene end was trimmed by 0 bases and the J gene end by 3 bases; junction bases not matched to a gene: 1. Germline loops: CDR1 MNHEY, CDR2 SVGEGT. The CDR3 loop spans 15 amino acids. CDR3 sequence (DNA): TGTGCCAGCAGTTACTCCGGGACAGGGGAAGAGACCCAGTACTTC. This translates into CASSYSGTGEETQYF.

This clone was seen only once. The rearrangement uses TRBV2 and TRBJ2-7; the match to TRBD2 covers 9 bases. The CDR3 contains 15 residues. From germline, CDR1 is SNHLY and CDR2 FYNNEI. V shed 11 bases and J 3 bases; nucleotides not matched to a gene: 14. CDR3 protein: CASAESLAGLYEQYF. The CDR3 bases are TGTGCCTCCGCCGAATCTCTAGCGGGGCTCTACGAGCAGTACTTC.

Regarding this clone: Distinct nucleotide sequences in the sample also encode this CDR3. CDR3 region: CASSISGASTDTQYF. As DNA, the CDR3 is TGCGCCAGCAGCATTAGCGGGGCTAGCACAGATACGCAGTATTTT. This chain joins TRBV5-1 and TRBJ2-3, with 8 bases aligning to TRBD2. The ends lost 4 bases at V and 0 bases at J; junction bases unmatched: 4. The CDR3 is 15 residues long. Germline CDR1 is SGHRS and CDR2 is YFSETQ.

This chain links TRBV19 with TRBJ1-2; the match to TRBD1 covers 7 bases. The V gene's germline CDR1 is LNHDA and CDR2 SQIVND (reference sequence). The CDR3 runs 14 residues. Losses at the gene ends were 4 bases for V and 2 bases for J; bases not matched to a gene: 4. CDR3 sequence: CASSTSTGNYGYTF. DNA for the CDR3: TGTGCCAGTAGTACGTCGACAGGGAACTATGGCTACACCTTC.

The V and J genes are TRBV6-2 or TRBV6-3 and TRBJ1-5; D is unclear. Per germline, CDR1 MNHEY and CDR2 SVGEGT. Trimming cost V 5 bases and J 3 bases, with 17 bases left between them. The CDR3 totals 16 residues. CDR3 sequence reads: CASSDILGANNQPQHF. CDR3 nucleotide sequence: TGTGCCAGCAGTGATATTTTAGGAGCCAACAATCAGCCCCAGCATTTT.

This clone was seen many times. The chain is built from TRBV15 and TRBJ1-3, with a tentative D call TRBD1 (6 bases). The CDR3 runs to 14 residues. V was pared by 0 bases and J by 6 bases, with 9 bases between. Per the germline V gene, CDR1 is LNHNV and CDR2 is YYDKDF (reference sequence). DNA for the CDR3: TGTGCCACCAGCAGAGATCCAGGGGCAAACACCATATATTTT. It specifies CATSRDPGANTIYF.

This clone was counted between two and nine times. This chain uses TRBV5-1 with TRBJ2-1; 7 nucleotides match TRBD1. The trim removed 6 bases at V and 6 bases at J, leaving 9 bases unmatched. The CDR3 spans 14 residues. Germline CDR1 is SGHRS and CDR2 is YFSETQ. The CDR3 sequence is CASTPGTAVNEQFF. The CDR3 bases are TGCGCCAGCACACCAGGGACAGCTGTCAATGAGCAGTTCTTC.

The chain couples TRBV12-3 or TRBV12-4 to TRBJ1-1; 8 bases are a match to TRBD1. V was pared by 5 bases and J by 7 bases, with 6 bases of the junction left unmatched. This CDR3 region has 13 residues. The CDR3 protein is CASSEQGVGEAFF. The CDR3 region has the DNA TGTGCCAGCAGTGAACAGGGGGTCGGTGAAGCTTTCTTT.

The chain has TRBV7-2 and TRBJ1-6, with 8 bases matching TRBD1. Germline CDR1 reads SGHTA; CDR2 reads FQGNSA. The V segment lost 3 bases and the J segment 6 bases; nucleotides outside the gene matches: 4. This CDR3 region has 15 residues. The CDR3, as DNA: TGTGCCAGCAGCTTCGGGACAGGTTTTAATTCACCCCTCCACTTT. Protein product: CASSFGTGFNSPLHF.

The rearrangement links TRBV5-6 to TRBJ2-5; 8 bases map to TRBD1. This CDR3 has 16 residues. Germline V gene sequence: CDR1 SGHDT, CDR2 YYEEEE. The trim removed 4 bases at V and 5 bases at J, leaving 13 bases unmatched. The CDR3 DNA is TGTGCCAGCAGCCCGACCTTTGCAGGGGGCGATGAGACCCAGTACTTC. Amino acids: CASSPTFAGGDETQYF.

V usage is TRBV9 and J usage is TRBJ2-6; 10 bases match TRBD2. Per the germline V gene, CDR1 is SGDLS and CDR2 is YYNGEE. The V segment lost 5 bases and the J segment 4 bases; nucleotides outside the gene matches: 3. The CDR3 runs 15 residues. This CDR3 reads CASSLTSGGANVLTF. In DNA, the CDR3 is TGTGCCAGCAGTTTGACTAGCGGGGGGGCCAACGTCCTGACTTTC.

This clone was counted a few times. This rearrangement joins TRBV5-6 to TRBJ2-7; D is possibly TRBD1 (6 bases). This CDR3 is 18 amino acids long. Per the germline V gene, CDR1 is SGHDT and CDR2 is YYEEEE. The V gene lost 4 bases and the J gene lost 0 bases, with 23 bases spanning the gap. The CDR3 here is CASSRRSSFTGLSYEQYF. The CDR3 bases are TGTGCCAGCAGCCGCCGTAGCTCGTTCACAGGGCTCTCCTACGAGCAGTACTTC.

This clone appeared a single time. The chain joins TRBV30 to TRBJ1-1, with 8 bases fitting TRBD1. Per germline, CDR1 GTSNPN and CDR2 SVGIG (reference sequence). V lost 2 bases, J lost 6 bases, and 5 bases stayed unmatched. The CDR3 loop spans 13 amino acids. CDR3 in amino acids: CAWSITGGPEAFF. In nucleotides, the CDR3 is TGTGCCTGGAGTATTACAGGGGGGCCTGAAGCTTTCTTT.

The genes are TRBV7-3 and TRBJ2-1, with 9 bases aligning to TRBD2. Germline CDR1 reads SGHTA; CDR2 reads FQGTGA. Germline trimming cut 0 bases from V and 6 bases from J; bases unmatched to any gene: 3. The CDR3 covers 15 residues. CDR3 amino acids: CASSLTSGGPNEQFF. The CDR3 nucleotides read TGTGCCAGCAGCTTAACTAGCGGGGGTCCCAATGAGCAGTTCTTC.

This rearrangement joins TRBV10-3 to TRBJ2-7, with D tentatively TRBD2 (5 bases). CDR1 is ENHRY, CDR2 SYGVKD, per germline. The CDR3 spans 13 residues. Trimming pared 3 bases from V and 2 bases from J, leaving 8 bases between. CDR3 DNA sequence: TGTGCCATCAGTGACTCCGGGACCTACGAGCAGTACTTC. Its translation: CAISDSGTYEQYF.

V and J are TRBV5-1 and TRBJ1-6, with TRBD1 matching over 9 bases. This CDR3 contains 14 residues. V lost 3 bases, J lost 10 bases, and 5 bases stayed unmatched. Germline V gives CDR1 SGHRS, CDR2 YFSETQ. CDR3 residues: CASSSGQGGSPLHF. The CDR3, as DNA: TGCGCCAGCAGCTCGGGACAGGGTGGGTCACCCCTCCACTTT.

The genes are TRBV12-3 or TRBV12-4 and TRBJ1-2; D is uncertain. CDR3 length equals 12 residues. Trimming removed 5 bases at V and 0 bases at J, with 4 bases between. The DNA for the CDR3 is TGTGCCAGCAGTCTACCTAACTATGGCTACACCTTC. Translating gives CASSLPNYGYTF.

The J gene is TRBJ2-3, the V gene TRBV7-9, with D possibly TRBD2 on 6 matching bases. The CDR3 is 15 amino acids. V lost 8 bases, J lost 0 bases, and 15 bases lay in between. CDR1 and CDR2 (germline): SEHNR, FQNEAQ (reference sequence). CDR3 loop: CASLKTGVSTDTQYF. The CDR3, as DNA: TGTGCCAGCCTAAAAACGGGAGTTAGCACAGATACGCAGTATTTT.

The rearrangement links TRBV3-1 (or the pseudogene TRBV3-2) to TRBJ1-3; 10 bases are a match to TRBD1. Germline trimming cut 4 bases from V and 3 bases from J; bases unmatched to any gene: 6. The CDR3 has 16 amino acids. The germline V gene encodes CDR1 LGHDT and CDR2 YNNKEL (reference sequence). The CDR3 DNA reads TGTGCCAGCAGCCCTACCGACAGGGGGCATGGAAACACCATATATTTT. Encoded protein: CASSPTDRGHGNTIYF.

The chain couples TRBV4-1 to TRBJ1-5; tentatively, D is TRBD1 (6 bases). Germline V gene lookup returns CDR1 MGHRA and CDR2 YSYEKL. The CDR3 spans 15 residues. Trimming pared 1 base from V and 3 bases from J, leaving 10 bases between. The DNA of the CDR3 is TGCGCCAGCAGCCAAGGGCCAGGGGCCAATCAGCCCCAGCATTTT. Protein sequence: CASSQGPGANQPQHF.

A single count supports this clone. The DNA for the CDR3 is TGTGCCAGCAGCCGGGACAGGGTCGTTAATGAGCAGTTCTTC. This codes for CASSRDRVVNEQFF. The chain joins TRBV14 to TRBJ2-1; 9 nucleotides agree with TRBD1. V lost 4 bases to trimming and J lost 7 bases; unmatched junction nucleotides: 5. In germline, CDR1 is SGHDN, CDR2 FVKESK. This CDR3 comprises 14 residues.

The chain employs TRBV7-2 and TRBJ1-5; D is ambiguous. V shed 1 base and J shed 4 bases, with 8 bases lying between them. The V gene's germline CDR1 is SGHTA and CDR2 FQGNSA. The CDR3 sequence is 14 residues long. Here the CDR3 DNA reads TGTGCCAGCAGCTTAGAAAGAGGTAATCAGCCCCAGCATTTT. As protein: CASSLERGNQPQHF.

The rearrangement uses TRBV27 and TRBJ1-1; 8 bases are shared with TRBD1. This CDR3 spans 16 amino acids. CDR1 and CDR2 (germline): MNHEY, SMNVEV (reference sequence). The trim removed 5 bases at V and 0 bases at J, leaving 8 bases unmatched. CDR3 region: CASSPRQGIMNTEAFF. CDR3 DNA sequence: TGTGCCAGCAGTCCTCGACAGGGGATTATGAACACTGAAGCTTTCTTT.

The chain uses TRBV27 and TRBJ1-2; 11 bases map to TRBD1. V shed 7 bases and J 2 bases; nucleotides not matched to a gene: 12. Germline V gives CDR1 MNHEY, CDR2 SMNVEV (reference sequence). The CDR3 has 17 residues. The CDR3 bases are TGTGCCAGCAACCCACGGACAGGGGGCGCGACGAACTATGGCTACACCTTC. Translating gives CASNPRTGGATNYGYTF.

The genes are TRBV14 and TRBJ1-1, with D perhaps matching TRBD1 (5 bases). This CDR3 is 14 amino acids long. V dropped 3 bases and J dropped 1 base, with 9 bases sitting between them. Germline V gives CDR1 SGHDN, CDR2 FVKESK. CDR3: CASSHGGKNTEAFF. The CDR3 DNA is TGTGCCAGCAGCCATGGGGGGAAGAACACTGAAGCTTTCTTT.

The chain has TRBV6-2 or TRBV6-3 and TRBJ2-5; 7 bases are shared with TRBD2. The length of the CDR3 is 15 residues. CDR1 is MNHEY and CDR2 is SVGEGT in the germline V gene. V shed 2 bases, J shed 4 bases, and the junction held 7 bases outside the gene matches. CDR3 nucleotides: TGTGCCAGCAGTTACACGCAGGGACTACGAGAGACCCAGTACTTC. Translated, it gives CASSYTQGLRETQYF.